This T cell receptor beta chain is from a study of T cells in Graves' hyperthyroidism and ophthalmopathy (dated by TCRdb to the late 2010s). As for the study more broadly: Peripheral blood was sampled at the time of initial diagnosis, prior to any treatment. To identify distinguishing TCR V-J signatures, a discovery cohort of around 100 patients was used, comprising 43 with Graves' ophthalmopathy and approximately 58 with stable Graves' hyperthyroidism. Prospective prediction of ophthalmopathy was tested in an independent validation cohort of 18 hyperthyroidism patients and 17 patients who later progressed to ophthalmopathy. For training and testing, the 100 or so patients in the discovery cohort were randomly divided in a 7:3 ratio. In addition, the study compared T-cell repertoires in thyroid tissue and in blood from about 6 Graves' hyperthyroidism patients. Following sampling, methimazole starting at 30 mg daily was given to hyperthyroidism patients, and high-dose intravenous methylprednisolone was given to ophthalmopathy patients. The paper reports TCR Vbeta CDR3 sequencing of some 140 peripheral blood samples: under 45 ophthalmopathy, roughly 74 hyperthyroidism and around 17 progressor patients.

This clonotype was found many times. Its antigen is unknown. Per-base quality was not reported, and no clone a single base away is much larger than it. Ophthalmopathy patients had moderately to severely active disease, with a Clinical Activity Score of 3 or more, a NOSPECS grade of 4 or more, and a disease duration of less than 3 months. The study excluded patients with uncontrolled infections, other autoimmune diseases, pregnancy or lactation. Clinical symptoms, serum thyroxine and TRAb, thyroid ultrasound, and orbital computed tomography formed the basis for the diagnoses. PBMCs were isolated from more than 9 ml of fresh peripheral blood by Ficoll-Paque density gradient centrifugation. Trizol reagent was used to extract total RNA, and RNA quality was then checked on an Agilent 2100 Bioanalyzer. There are 14 amino acids in the CDR3, from cysteine to phenylalanine inclusive. Just the 42-base CDR3 DNA is kept, in frame starting at base 1. Sequences MDHEN (CDR1) and SYDVKM (CDR2) are obtained from the germline V gene. A distance of 19 bases separates the germline ends of V and J, which lose 8 bases and 8 bases respectively.

Findings and caveats that apply to the study as a whole: A 13 V-J signature model separated ophthalmopathy from stable hyperthyroidism, with about 88% sensitivity and roughly 82% specificity in cross-validation and 80%/75% in testing. In validation, progression to ophthalmopathy was predicted by the model with 65% to 71% sensitivity and 72% to 80% specificity, a median of about 6.8 months before onset. No statistical method was used to fix the sample size in advance, and group allocation was not hidden from the investigators. Most expanded thyroid clonotypes (frequency above 0.001) were also detected in blood, suggesting blood repertoires may reflect thyroid immune responses.

The TCR beta CDR3 regions were amplified from the RNA transcripts. The TCR CDR3 was subjected to a first round of RT-PCR using the HTBI primer set and the Qiagen OneStep RT-PCR kit. The libraries were constructed in a second round of multiplex PCR and then size-selected and purified. Libraries were sequenced paired-end with 100 bp reads on an Illumina HiSeq2000. The authors processed their data as follows. SOAPnuke was used to process the raw data, with reads discarded if the reads contained adapters or uncalled bases, had a mean Phred below 15, or lacked an exact constant-primer or identifier match. COPE v1.2.5 was used to merge high-quality paired reads, and clonotypes were defined as unique nucleotide sequences. Clonotypes were aligned to IMGT TRBV, TRBD and TRBJ reference segments using MiTCR v1.1. The analysis was restricted to V-J combinations with a frequency above 0.0001, which together covered 99.2% of the repertoires. The TCS score was defined as the ratio of F50 (clonal expansion) to E x V (chaos), calculated using BLOSUM62-based TCRdist between CDR3 peptides within each V-J. Welch's t-statistics and random forest reduced 514 V-J features to about 12, which were used in a naive Bayes classifier (R e1071). TCRdb redid the processing of the public reads, applying fastp at Q25 and MiXCR, and retained in-frame beta chains. CDR3 protein sequences are deduplicated, and each keeps its most common genes and DNA. The V and J calls, along with clone size, are taken from TCRdb and not from the paper's own processing. In all, the sample holds fewer than 750,000 distinct CDR3 sequences, and roughly 15% of those were seen once. The biggest ten clones account for under 15% of the sample.

The sequencing input was blood. The TCR originated in a woman aged 50 to 60 with Graves' ophthalmopathy. This chain joins TRBV28 to TRBJ2-1; the D gene is perhaps TRBD2, on 6 matching bases. The CDR3: CASRVGGLGHEQFF. The nucleotide sequence reads as follows: TGTGCCAGCCGCGTCGGGGGACTGGGTCATGAGCAGTTCTTC.